Each of the 31 T cell receptor beta chains below was sequenced from the same sample in a study of cytomegalovirus exposure and HLA in healthy donors. The PCR used 60 Vbeta and 13 Jbeta primers. The table came from immunoSEQ multiplex PCR; TCRdb's copy has only in-frame clones and leaves some out. There are around 120,000 clones in the sample; about 83% occur only once, and less than 3.5% lies in the top ten. Sequenced: PBMCs. These receptors were collected from a middle-aged woman in good health and CMV-seropositive.

Turning to this clone: Other nucleotide sequences in the sample specify the same CDR3. The chain recombines TRBV7-2 with TRBJ2-7; D is unresolved. Trimming took off 3 bases at V and 4 bases at J, with 4 bases between the two ends. The CDR3 is made up of 11 amino acids. CDR1 SGHTA and CDR2 FQGNSA come from the germline V gene. CDR3 amino acids: CASSFSYEQYF. The CDR3 region has the DNA TGTGCCAGCAGCTTTTCGTACGAGCAGTACTTC. Full variable domain (missing parts from reference TRBV7-2 and TRBJ2-7): GAGVSQSPSNKVTEKGKDVELRCDPISGHTALYWYRQSLGQGLEFLIYFQGNSAPDKSGLPSDRFSAERTGGSVSTLTIQRTQQEDSAVYLCASSFSYEQYFGPGTRLTVT.

The J gene is TRBJ1-1, the V gene TRBV4-1; D gene uncertain. The CDR3 spans 14 residues. V lost 1 base, J lost 1 base, and 7 bases lay in between. In germline, CDR1 is MGHRA, CDR2 YSYEKL. CDR3 coding DNA: TGCGCCAGCAGCCAAGGGGCAGGGAACACTGAAGCTTTCTTT. This codes for CASSQGAGNTEAFF.

This chain links TRBV4-1 with TRBJ2-7; a weak D match, TRBD1 (5 bases). Per germline, CDR1 MGHRA and CDR2 YSYEKL. Trimming shortened V by 0 bases and J by 3 bases, and 9 bases separated the two germline ends. The CDR3 covers 14 residues. The CDR3 sequence is CASSQEQVGYEQYF. In nucleotides, the CDR3 is TGCGCCAGCAGCCAAGAACAGGTTGGCTACGAGCAGTACTTC.

The genes are TRBV5-4 and TRBJ1-2, with D unclear. Trimming cost V 0 bases and J 4 bases, with 10 bases left between them. The germline CDR1 and CDR2 sequences are SGHNT and YYREEE (reference sequence). The CDR3 is 14 amino acids. CDR3 residues: CASSLEAGLYGYTF. CDR3 nucleotides: TGTGCCAGCAGCTTGGAGGCAGGCCTCTATGGCTACACCTTC.

The V and J genes are TRBV18 and TRBJ2-7; 7 positions agree with TRBD1. The CDR3 is 14 amino acids. The germline gives CDR1 KGHSH, CDR2 LQKENI. Trimming took 0 bases from V and 2 from J; bases not matched to a gene: 1. CDR3 region: CASSPPGQPYEQYF. The CDR3 DNA is TGTGCCAGCTCACCACCGGGACAGCCCTACGAGCAGTACTTC. Supplemented by reference TRBV18 and TRBJ2-7, the full variable domain reads NAGVMQNPRHLVRRRGQEARLRCSPMKGHSHVYWYRQLPEEGLKFMVYLQKENIIDESGMPKERFSAEFPKEGPSILRIQQVVRGDSAAYFCASSPPGQPYEQYFGPGTRLTVT.

The rearrangement uses TRBV15 and TRBJ2-2; 12 positions agree with TRBD2. The germline V gene encodes CDR1 LNHNV and CDR2 YYDKDF (reference sequence). The ends lost 6 bases at V and 4 bases at J; junction bases unmatched: 6. The length of the CDR3 is 16 residues. CDR3 nucleotides: TGTGCCACCAGTCGACCTAGCGGGGGGGCCACCGGGGAGCTGTTTTTT. It yields the protein CATSRPSGGATGELFF.

This clone was observed a few times. CDR3 sequence: CASSRRQVRDNEKLFF. CDR3 coding DNA: TGTGCCAGCAGTCGGCGGCAGGTGCGGGATAATGAAAAACTGTTTTTT. The chain couples TRBV27 to TRBJ1-4; D uncertain. Germline loops: CDR1 MNHEY, CDR2 SMNVEV (reference sequence). V shed 5 bases and J shed 4 bases, with 17 bases lying between them. This CDR3 is 16 amino acids long.

The chain uses TRBV10-3 and TRBJ1-3, with a tentative D call TRBD1 (6 bases). The CDR3 has 16 amino acids. From germline, CDR1 is ENHRY and CDR2 SYGVKD. Deletions cut 3 bases from V and 5 bases from J, with 17 bases between. The CDR3 loop is CAISDLMGQTRNTIYF. The CDR3, as DNA: TGTGCCATCAGTGACTTAATGGGACAAACGAGAAACACCATATATTTT.

This clone was picked up one time. A junction end diverges from the germline sequence, so it may reflect a read error. V usage is TRBV2 and J usage is TRBJ2-2, with 12 bases lining up with TRBD2. This CDR3 region has 14 residues. The germline V gene has CDR1 SNHLY and CDR2 FYNNEI. CDR3 in amino acids: CASLAGGNTGELSF. The CDR3 DNA reads TGTGCCAGCCTAGCGGGAGGGAACACCGGGGAGCTGTCTTTT.

The gene calls are TRBV19 and TRBJ1-3; D is unclear. The germline V gene has CDR1 LNHDA and CDR2 SQIVND (reference sequence). Deletions cut 3 bases from V and 0 bases from J, with 6 bases between. The length of the CDR3 is 14 residues. The CDR3 spells CASSIGDSGNTIYF. As DNA, the CDR3 is TGTGCCAGTAGTATCGGGGACTCTGGAAACACCATATATTTT.

The rearrangement links TRBV14 to TRBJ1-1; 7 nucleotides agree with TRBD1. Germline V gene lookup returns CDR1 SGHDN and CDR2 FVKESK. This CDR3 comprises 15 residues. V gave up 0 bases and J gave up 0 bases; unmatched junction bases: 1. CDR3 nucleotides: TGTGCCAGCAGCCAAGAGGGGACAGTGAACACTGAAGCTTTCTTT. Translated, it gives CASSQEGTVNTEAFF.

The chain joins TRBV10-3 to TRBJ1-2; TRBD1 aligns across 9 bases. Germline CDR1 reads ENHRY; CDR2 reads SYGVKD. This CDR3 comprises 14 residues. Trimming cost V 2 bases and J 8 bases; bases outside gene matches: 6. The CDR3 loop reads CAISELGQGEGYTF. The CDR3 bases are TGTGCCATCAGTGAGCTGGGACAGGGAGAAGGCTACACCTTC.

This chain joins TRBV2 and TRBJ1-1; D possibly corresponds to TRBD1 (6 bases). The V gene lost 2 bases and the J gene lost 11 bases, with 21 bases spanning the gap. In germline, CDR1 is SNHLY, CDR2 FYNNEI. CDR3 length: 15 amino acids. The CDR3 is CASSENLSGAGDAFF. The CDR3 bases are TGTGCCAGCAGTGAAAATCTAAGTGGCGCAGGGGACGCTTTCTTT.

The rearrangement links TRBV10-3 to TRBJ2-5, with 8 bases fitting TRBD1. Germline loops: CDR1 ENHRY, CDR2 SYGVKD. CDR3 length: 13 amino acids. Germline trimming cut 11 bases from V and 2 bases from J; bases unmatched to any gene: 7. CDR3 amino acids: CAARQGMQETQYF. The CDR3 coding sequence is TGTGCCGCCCGACAGGGGATGCAAGAGACCCAGTACTTC.

This sequence joins TRBV25-1 and TRBJ2-7, with a possible D match to TRBD1 (6 bases). This CDR3 has 15 amino acids. Trimming took off 3 bases at V and 0 bases at J, with 12 bases between the two ends. Germline loops: CDR1 MGHDK, CDR2 SYGVNS. As DNA, the CDR3 is TGTGCCAGCAGTGAGCCAGGGGTCAGCTCCTACGAGCAGTACTTC. Encoded protein: CASSEPGVSSYEQYF.

V is TRBV21-1 and J is TRBJ2-1; the table gives TRBD2 as D, unverified against the DNA. TRBV21-1 is flagged as a pseudogene. The CDR3 spans 16 residues. The CDR3 bases are TGTGCCAGCAGCAAAGGAACTAGCGGGACGTCCAATGAGCAGTTCTTC. Protein product: CASSKGTSGTSNEQFF.

This chain uses TRBV9 with TRBJ2-3, with D possibly matching TRBD2 (6 bases). Germline CDR1 and CDR2: SGDLS and YYNGEE. V was clipped by 0 bases and J by 1 base, with 12 bases between them. The CDR3 loop spans 16 amino acids. CDR3: CASSVGRGAGTDTQYF. As DNA, the CDR3 is TGTGCCAGCAGCGTAGGGAGGGGCGCGGGCACAGATACGCAGTATTTT.

V usage is TRBV4-1 and J usage is TRBJ2-5; tentatively, D is TRBD2 (5 bases). V lost 4 bases and J lost 5, with 8 bases in between. CDR3 length: 12 residues. Looked up from germline, CDR1 is MGHRA and CDR2 is YSYEKL. The CDR3 DNA is TGCGCCAGCAGCCCCCCGGGGGAGACCCAGTACTTC. Translating it yields CASSPPGETQYF.

In DNA, the CDR3 is TGCGCCAGCAGCCAAGTCGGAGGGGCTCATAATTCACCCCTCCACTTT. Protein: CASSQVGGAHNSPLHF. V gene TRBV4-1 combines with J gene TRBJ1-6; D might be TRBD1 (5 bases). From germline, CDR1 is MGHRA and CDR2 YSYEKL. Trimming cost V 1 base and J 5 bases, with 12 bases left between them. This CDR3 has 16 amino acids.

The gene calls are TRBV7-9 and TRBJ2-1; 8 bases fit TRBD2. The CDR3 covers 16 residues. Trimming took 7 bases from V and 6 from J; bases not matched to a gene: 14. Germline V gene sequence: CDR1 SEHNR, CDR2 FQNEAQ (reference sequence). CDR3 protein: CASIPGPHLAGNEQFF. The CDR3 nucleotides read TGTGCCAGCATCCCTGGGCCCCATCTAGCGGGCAATGAGCAGTTCTTC.

The genes are TRBV6-5 and TRBJ2-3; a weak D match, TRBD2 (6 bases). CDR1 is MNHEY and CDR2 is SVGAGI in the germline V gene. This CDR3 is 13 amino acids long. The V gene lost 7 bases and the J gene lost 1 base, with 9 bases spanning the gap. CDR3 residues: CASTPGGTDTQYF. As DNA, the CDR3 is TGTGCCAGCACCCCGGGGGGCACAGATACGCAGTATTTT.

J is TRBJ2-7 and V is TRBV2; 7 nucleotides align to TRBD2. Germline V CDR1 and CDR2: SNHLY, FYNNEI. V was clipped by 5 bases and J by 3 bases; unmatched bases: 4. The CDR3 contains 13 residues. As DNA, the CDR3 is TGTGCCAGCAGTAGACTAGCTAACTACGAGCAGTACTTC. Translating gives CASSRLANYEQYF.

V gene TRBV6-4 combines with J gene TRBJ2-2; TRBD2 matches at 12 bases. Per the germline V gene, CDR1 is MRHNA and CDR2 is SNTAGT. V trimming: 4 bases; J trimming: 3 bases; junction bases outside the gene matches: 3. This CDR3 comprises 16 residues. CDR3 DNA: TGTGCCAGCAGTGCCAGACTAGCGGGAGACACCGGGGAGCTGTTTTTT. Translating it yields CASSARLAGDTGELFF.

The chain carries TRBV5-1 and TRBJ1-1, with 8 positions matching TRBD1. The CDR3 runs to 15 residues. Germline CDR1 and CDR2: SGHRS and YFSETQ. V lost 5 bases, J lost 7 bases, and 13 bases stayed unmatched. This chain's CDR3 is CASSPTTDRGFEAFF. CDR3 in DNA: TGCGCCAGCAGTCCGACGACTGACAGGGGCTTTGAAGCTTTCTTT.

The sample holds one count of this clone. V gene TRBV7-8 combines with J gene TRBJ1-1, with D perhaps matching TRBD1 (5 bases). The CDR3 consists of 14 residues. Germline CDR1 SGHVS, CDR2 FQNEAQ. The V end was cut by 5 bases, the J end by 3 bases, with 13 bases between. CDR3 loop: CASSLGTMDTEAFF. The CDR3 bases are TGTGCCAGCAGCCTCGGGACTATGGACACTGAAGCTTTCTTT.

This clone was detected once. This chain connects TRBV6-5 to TRBJ1-2; TRBD1 is a possible D gene (5 bases). Germline V gene lookup returns CDR1 MNHEY and CDR2 SVGAGI. The ends were cut back, 0 bases at V and 5 bases at J, with 16 bases in the middle. This CDR3 has 16 amino acids. In nucleotides, the CDR3 is TGTGCCAGCAGTTACTCGAGACAGCGAAGAATTTATGGCTACACCTTC. Protein product: CASSYSRQRRIYGYTF.

This chain connects TRBV7-9 to TRBJ1-3, with a tentative D call TRBD1 (6 bases). CDR1 is SEHNR, CDR2 FQNEAQ, per germline (reference sequence). Trimming took off 7 bases at V and 8 bases at J, with 12 bases between the two ends. The CDR3 sequence is 12 residues long. CDR3 coding DNA: TGTGCCAGCACCGGCAGGGGTGACACCATATATTTT. Translated: CASTGRGDTIYF.

CDR3 region: CASSLWAGGTYEQYF. The CDR3 nucleotides read TGTGCCAGCAGCTTGTGGGCGGGAGGGACGTACGAGCAGTACTTC. V usage is TRBV13 and J usage is TRBJ2-7; 9 nucleotides line up with TRBD2. The V and J ends lost 3 bases and 4 bases, in that order; junction bases with no gene match: 7. Germline loops: CDR1 PRHDT, CDR2 FYEKMQ (reference sequence). The length of the CDR3 is 15 residues.

This sequence joins TRBV11-2 and TRBJ2-7; maybe TRBD1 (5 bases). V lost 5 bases and J lost 3, with 8 bases in between. The CDR3 has 12 residues. CDR1 is SGHAT, CDR2 FQNNGV, per germline. The CDR3 coding sequence is TGTGCCAGCAGCCCACAGGTCTACGAGCAGTACTTC. Protein sequence: CASSPQVYEQYF.

This sequence joins TRBV30 and TRBJ2-5; D call uncertain. The germline V and J ends were trimmed by 0 bases and 4 bases, with 12 bases remaining between them. This CDR3 spans 14 amino acids. Germline values: CDR1 GTSNPN, CDR2 SVGIG (reference sequence). The chain's CDR3 is CAWSVLPGSETQYF. CDR3 coding DNA: TGTGCCTGGAGTGTATTACCGGGTTCAGAGACCCAGTACTTC.

The chain recombines TRBV15 with TRBJ2-2; 10 positions match TRBD2. The V gene end was trimmed by 5 bases and the J gene end by 1 base; junction bases not matched to a gene: 13. The CDR3 length is 19 residues. CDR1 and CDR2 from the germline V gene are LNHNV and YYDKDF (reference sequence). The CDR3 here is CATSSRGGLAGVNTGELFF. CDR3 coding DNA: TGTGCCACCAGCTCCCGAGGGGGTCTAGCGGGGGTGAACACCGGGGAGCTGTTTTTT.